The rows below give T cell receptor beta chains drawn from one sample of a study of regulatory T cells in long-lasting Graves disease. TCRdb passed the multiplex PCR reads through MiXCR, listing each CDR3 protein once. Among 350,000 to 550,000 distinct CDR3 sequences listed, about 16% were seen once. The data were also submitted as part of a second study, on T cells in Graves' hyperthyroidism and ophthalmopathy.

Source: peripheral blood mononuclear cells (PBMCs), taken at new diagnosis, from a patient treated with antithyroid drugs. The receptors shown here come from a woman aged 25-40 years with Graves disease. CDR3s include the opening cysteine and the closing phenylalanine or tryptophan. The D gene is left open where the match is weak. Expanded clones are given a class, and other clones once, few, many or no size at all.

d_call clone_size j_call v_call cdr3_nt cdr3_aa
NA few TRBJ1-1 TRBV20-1 TGCAGTGCTTGTTCAACAGGGATTGGGAACACTGAAGCTTTCTTT CSACSTGIGNTEAFF
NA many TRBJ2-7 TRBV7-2 TGTGCCAGCAGCTTAGCATTAGTGGGCGAGCAGTACTTC CASSLALVGEQYF
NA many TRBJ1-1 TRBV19 TGTGCCACGATTCGGTCTAACACTGAAGCTTTCTTT CATIRSNTEAFF
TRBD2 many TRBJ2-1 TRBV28 TGTGCCAGCGGAGGGAGGGATGAGCAGTTCTTC CASGGRDEQFF
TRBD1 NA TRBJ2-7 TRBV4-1 TGCGCCAGCAGCCAACCGACAGGGAAGCCCTACGAGCAGTACTTC CASSQPTGKPYEQYF
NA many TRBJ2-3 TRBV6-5 TGTGCCAGCAGTTACTCGCCTAACACAGATACGCAGTATTTT CASSYSPNTDTQYF
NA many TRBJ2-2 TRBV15 TGTGCCACCAGCAGAGGACCGGGGATGGGGGAGCTGTTTTTT CATSRGPGMGELFF
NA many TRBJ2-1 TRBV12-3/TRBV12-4 TGTGCCAGCCGTTTTGGCAGCTCCTACAATGAGCAGTTCTTC CASRFGSSYNEQFF
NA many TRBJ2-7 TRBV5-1 TGCGCCAGCAGCTTGGCCGAGCAGGCCTACGAGCAGTACTTC CASSLAEQAYEQYF
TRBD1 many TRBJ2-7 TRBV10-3 TGTGCCATCAGACCCCGGGACAGGGGTTCCTACGAGCAGTACTTC CAIRPRDRGSYEQYF
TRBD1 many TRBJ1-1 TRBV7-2 TGTGCCAGCAGCCCGGGACAGTTGGCTTTCTTT CASSPGQLAFF
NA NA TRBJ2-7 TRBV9 TGTGCCAGCAGCGTAGGAGGGGGAAAGGAAATCTACGAGCAGTACTTC CASSVGGGKEIYEQYF
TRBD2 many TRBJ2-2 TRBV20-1 TGCAGTGCGTCCGGACTAGCGGACACCGGGGAGCTGTTTTTT CSASGLADTGELFF
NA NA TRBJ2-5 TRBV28 TGTGCCAGCAGGGTTTCAGGGGTCAAGACCCAGTACTTC CASRVSGVKTQYF
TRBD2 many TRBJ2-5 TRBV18 TGTGCCAGCTCACCACCGATAGCGGGAGTAGAGACCCAGTACTTC CASSPPIAGVETQYF
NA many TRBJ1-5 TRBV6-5 TGTGCCAGCAGTTACTTCCGAGATCAGCCCCAGCATTTT CASSYFRDQPQHF
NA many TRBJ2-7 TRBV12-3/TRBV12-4 TGTGCCAGCAGTTTAGATGGGCTTTACGAGCAGTACTTC CASSLDGLYEQYF
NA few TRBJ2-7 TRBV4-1 TGCGCCAGCAGCCAAGATTTCACCTCCTACGAGCAGTACTTC CASSQDFTSYEQYF
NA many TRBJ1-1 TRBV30 TGTGCCTGGAGTCCTTGGGGGAACACTGAAGCTTTCTTT CAWSPWGNTEAFF
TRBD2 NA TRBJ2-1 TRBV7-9 TGTGCCAGCAGCTTAGAGGGGAAACTAGCGGGAGGGCCCCTACACTACAATGAGCAGTTCTTC CASSLEGKLAGGPLHYNEQFF
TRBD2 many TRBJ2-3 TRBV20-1 TGCAGTGCTAGAGTTCCTACCGTGGGAGGGGAGATAGGCACAGATACGCAGTATTTT CSARVPTVGGEIGTDTQYF
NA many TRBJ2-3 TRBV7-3 TGTGCCAGCAGCCCCATGGGGGTAGATACGCAGTATTTT CASSPMGVDTQYF
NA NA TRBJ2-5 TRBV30 TGTGCCTGGGAGGCAGGGGTGCGGGAGACCCAGTACTTC CAWEAGVRETQYF
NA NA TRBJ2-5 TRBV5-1 TGCGCCAGCAGCTTTTGGGTGGCCCAAGAGACCCAGTACTTC CASSFWVAQETQYF
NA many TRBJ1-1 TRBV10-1 TGCGCCAGCAGTAAAGACAGTAACACTGAAGCTTTCTTT CASSKDSNTEAFF
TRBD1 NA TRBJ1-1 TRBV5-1 TGCGCCAGCAGCTTGGCCGGGAGGGGGCGCGGGAACACTGAAGCTTTCTTT CASSLAGRGRGNTEAFF
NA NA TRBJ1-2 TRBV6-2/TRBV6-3 TGTGCCAGCAGTGAATACGAGGAGGAGGACTATGGCTACACCTTC CASSEYEEEDYGYTF
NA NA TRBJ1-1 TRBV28 TGTGCCAGCAGTCCCCCAGGAATGGGCACTGAAGCTTTCTTT CASSPPGMGTEAFF
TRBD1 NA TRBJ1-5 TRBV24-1 TGTGCCACCAGTGATTGGGACAGTCCCAATCAGCCCCAGCATTTT CATSDWDSPNQPQHF
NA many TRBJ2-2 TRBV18 TGTGCCAGCAGTCCCGGGAGCCTGAACACCGGGGAGCTGTTTTTT CASSPGSLNTGELFF
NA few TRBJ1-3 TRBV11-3 TGTGCCAGCAGCTTAGAGGGAAACACCATATATTTT CASSLEGNTIYF
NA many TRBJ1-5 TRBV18 TGTGCCAGCTCACAAGAGACAGGGCCCCAGCATTTT CASSQETGPQHF
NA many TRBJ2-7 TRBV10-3 TGTGCCATCAGAACTACAGGCCCAACCTACGAGCAGTACTTC CAIRTTGPTYEQYF
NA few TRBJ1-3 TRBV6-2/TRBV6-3 TGTGCCAGCAGTTACCAAGGCTTTCAGTACTCTGGAAACACCATATATTTT CASSYQGFQYSGNTIYF
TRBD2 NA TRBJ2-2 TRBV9 TGTGCCAGCAGCGGCATGGGACTAGCGGGCGTCACCGGGGAGCTGTTTTTT CASSGMGLAGVTGELFF
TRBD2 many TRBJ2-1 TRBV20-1 TGCAGTGCTAGAGGAAGTGGACTAGCCATAAATGAGCAGTTCTTC CSARGSGLAINEQFF
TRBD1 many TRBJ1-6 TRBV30 TGTGCCTGGAACACCCCCGGACAGGCTAATTCACCCCTCCACTTT CAWNTPGQANSPLHF
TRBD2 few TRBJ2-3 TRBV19 TGTGCCAGTAGTATAGCTGGGGCTAGCGGCAGCACAGATACGCAGTATTTT CASSIAGASGSTDTQYF
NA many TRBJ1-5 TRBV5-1 TGCGCCAGCAGCTTAGGGAAGGGCAATCAGCCCCAGCATTTT CASSLGKGNQPQHF
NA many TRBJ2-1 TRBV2 TGTGCCAGCAGTTTACAGTGGGACAATGAGCAGTTCTTC CASSLQWDNEQFF